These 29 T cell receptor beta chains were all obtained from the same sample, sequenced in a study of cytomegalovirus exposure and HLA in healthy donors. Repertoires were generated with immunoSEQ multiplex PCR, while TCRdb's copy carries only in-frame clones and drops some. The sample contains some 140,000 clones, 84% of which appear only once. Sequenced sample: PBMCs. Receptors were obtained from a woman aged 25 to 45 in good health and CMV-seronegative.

The CDR3, as DNA: TGTGCCAGCAGCTTCACCTTGGGGCCTTCCAGCTCCTACAATGAGCAGTTCTTC. This codes for CASSFTLGPSSSYNEQFF. The rearrangement joins TRBV11-3 to TRBJ2-1; the D gene is possibly TRBD1 (5 bases). The CDR3 totals 18 residues. CDR1 is SGHNT and CDR2 is YENEEA in the germline V gene. The V end lost 3 bases, the J end lost 0 bases, and 18 bases lay between the germline ends.

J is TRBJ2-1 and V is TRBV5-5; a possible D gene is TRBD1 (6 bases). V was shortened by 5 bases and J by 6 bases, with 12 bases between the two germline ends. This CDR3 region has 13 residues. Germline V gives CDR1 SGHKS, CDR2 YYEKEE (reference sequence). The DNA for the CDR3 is TGTGCCAGCAGACCGACAGGAGCCAATGAGCAGTTCTTC. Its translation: CASRPTGANEQFF.

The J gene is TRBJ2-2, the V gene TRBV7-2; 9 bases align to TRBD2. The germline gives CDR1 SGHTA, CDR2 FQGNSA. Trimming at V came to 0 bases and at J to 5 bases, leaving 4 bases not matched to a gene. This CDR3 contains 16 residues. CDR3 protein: CASSLASGGSTGELFF. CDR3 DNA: TGTGCCAGCAGCTTAGCTAGCGGGGGCTCTACCGGGGAGCTGTTTTTT.

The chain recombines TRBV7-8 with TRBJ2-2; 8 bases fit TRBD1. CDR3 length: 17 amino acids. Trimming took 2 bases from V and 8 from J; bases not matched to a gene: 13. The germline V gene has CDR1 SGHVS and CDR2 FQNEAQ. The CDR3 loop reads CASSLFFLAGGVGELFF. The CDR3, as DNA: TGTGCCAGCAGCTTATTTTTTTTGGCAGGGGGCGTGGGGGAGCTGTTTTTT.

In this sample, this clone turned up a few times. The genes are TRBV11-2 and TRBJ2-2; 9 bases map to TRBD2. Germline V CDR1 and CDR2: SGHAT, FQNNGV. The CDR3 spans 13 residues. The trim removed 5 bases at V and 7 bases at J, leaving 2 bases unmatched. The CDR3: CASSAGGYGELFF. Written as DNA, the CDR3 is TGTGCCAGCAGCGCGGGGGGGTACGGGGAGCTGTTTTTT. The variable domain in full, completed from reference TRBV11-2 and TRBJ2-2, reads EAGVAQSPRYKIIEKRQSVAFWCNPISGHATLYWYQQILGQGPKLLIQFQNNGVVDDSQLPKDRFSAERLKGVDSTLKIQPAKLEDSAVYLCASSAGGYGELFFGEGSRLTVL.

In nucleotides, the CDR3 is TGTGCCAGCAGCGCTAAGACATACTCCTACGAGCAGTACTTC. Protein sequence: CASSAKTYSYEQYF. The rearrangement uses TRBV7-8 and TRBJ2-7, with D hard to call. V was cut by 5 bases and J by 0 bases, with 11 bases left in between. This CDR3 is 14 amino acids long. Germline assignment: CDR1 SGHVS and CDR2 FQNEAQ.

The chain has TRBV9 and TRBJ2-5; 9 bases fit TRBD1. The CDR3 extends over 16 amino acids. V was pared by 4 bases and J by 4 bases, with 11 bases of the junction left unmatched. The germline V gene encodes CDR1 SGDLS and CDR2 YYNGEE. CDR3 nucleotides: TGTGCCAGCAGCCTACACGGCGACAGGGGGGGAGAGACCCAGTACTTC. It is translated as CASSLHGDRGGETQYF.

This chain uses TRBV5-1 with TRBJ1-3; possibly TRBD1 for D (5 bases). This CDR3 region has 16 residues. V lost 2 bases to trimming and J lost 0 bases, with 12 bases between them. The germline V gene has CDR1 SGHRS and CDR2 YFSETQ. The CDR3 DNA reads TGCGCCAGCAGCTTACAGGAGACTAGCTCTGGAAACACCATATATTTT. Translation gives CASSLQETSSGNTIYF.

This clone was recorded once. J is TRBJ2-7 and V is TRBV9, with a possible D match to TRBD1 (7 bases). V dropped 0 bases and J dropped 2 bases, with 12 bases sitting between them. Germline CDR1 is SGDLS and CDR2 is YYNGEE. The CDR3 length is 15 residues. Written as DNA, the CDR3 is TGTGCCAGCAGCGTAGGGCAGGGGGGCCCCTACGAGCAGTACTTC. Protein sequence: CASSVGQGGPYEQYF. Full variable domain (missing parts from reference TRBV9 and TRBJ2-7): DSGVTQTPKHLITATGQRVTLRCSPRSGDLSVYWYQQSLDQGLQFLIQYYNGEERAKGNILERFSAQQFPDLHSELNLSSLELGDSALYFCASSVGQGGPYEQYFGPGTRLTVT.

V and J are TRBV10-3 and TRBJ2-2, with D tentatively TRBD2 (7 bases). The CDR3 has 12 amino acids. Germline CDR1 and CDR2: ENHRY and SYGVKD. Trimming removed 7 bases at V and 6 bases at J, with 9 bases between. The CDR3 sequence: CAIMGGPGELFF. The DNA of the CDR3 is TGTGCCATCATGGGGGGGCCCGGGGAGCTGTTTTTT.

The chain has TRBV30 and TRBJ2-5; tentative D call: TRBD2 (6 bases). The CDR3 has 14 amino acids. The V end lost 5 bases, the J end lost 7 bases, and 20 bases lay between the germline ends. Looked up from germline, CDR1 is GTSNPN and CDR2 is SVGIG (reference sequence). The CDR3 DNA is TGTGCCTGGGCCCCCTCAAGTAGCGGCAGGACCCAGTACTTC. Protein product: CAWAPSSSGRTQYF.

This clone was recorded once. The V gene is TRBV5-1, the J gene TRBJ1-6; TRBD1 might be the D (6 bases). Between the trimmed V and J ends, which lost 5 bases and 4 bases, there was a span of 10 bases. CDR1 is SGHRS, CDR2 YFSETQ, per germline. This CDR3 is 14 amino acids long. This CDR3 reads CASRLTGYNSPLHF. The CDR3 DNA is TGCGCCAGCAGACTTACAGGGTATAATTCACCCCTCCACTTT.

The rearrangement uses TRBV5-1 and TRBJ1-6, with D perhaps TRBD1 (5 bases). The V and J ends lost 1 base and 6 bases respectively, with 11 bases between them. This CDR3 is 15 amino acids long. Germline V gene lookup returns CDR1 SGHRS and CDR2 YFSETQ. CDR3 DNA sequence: TGCGCCAGCAGCTTGATCAGGGAGGGTAATTCACCCCTCCACTTT. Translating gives CASSLIREGNSPLHF.

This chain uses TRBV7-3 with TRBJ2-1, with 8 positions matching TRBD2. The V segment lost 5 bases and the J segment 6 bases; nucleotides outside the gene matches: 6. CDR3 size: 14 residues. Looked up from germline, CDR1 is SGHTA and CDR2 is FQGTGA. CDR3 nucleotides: TGTGCCAGCAGCAATCTCGCGGGAGGCAATGAGCAGTTCTTC. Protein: CASSNLAGGNEQFF.

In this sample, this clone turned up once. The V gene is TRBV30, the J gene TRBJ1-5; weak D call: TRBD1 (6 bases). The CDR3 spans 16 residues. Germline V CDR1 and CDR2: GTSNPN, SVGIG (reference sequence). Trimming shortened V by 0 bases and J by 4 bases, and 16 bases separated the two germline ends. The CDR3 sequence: CAWSVNRGGSNQPQHF. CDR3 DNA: TGTGCCTGGAGTGTAAATAGGGGGGGCTCAAATCAGCCCCAGCATTTT.

DNA for the CDR3: TGTGCCAGTAGTATATCGCATTCGACAGGGAAAGCTTTCTTT. It translates to CASSISHSTGKAFF. The chain employs TRBV19 and TRBJ1-1; TRBD1 matches 7 bases. V lost 2 bases and J lost 9; bases outside the gene matches: 9. From germline, CDR1 is LNHDA and CDR2 SQIVND (reference sequence). This CDR3 has 14 residues.

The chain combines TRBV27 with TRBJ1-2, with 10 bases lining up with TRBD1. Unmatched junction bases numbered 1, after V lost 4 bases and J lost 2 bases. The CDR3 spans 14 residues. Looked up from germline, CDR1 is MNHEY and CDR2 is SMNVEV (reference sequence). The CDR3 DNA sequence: TGTGCCAGCAGTTCGGGACAGGGGAACTATGGCTACACCTTC. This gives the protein CASSSGQGNYGYTF.

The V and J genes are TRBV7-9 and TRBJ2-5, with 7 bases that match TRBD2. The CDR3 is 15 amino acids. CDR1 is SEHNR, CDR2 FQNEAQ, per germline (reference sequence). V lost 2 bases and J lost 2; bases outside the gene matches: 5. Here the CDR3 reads CASSLISGAQETQYF. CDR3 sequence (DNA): TGTGCCAGCAGCTTAATAAGCGGGGCGCAAGAGACCCAGTACTTC.

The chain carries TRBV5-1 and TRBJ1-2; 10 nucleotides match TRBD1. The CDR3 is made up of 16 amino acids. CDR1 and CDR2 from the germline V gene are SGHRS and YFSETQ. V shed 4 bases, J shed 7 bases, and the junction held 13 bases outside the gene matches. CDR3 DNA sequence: TGCGCCAGCAGCGATCCGGGACAGGGGTCCCTAATTGGCTACACCTTC. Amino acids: CASSDPGQGSLIGYTF.

The CDR3 coding sequence is TGTGCCAGCAGCCCGCCGGGGGATTCACCCCTCCACTTT. Translation: CASSPPGDSPLHF. This sequence joins TRBV4-2 and TRBJ1-6, with TRBD1 as a possible D gene (5 bases). The CDR3 is 13 amino acids. From germline, CDR1 is LGHNA and CDR2 YNFKEQ. V lost 4 bases and J lost 8, with 9 bases in between.

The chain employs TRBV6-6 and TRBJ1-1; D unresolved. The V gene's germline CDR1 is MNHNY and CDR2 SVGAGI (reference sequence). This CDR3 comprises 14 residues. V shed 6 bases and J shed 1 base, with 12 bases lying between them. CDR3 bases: TGTGCCAGCAGACCCGAGAGGGCGAACACTGAAGCTTTCTTT. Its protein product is CASRPERANTEAFF.

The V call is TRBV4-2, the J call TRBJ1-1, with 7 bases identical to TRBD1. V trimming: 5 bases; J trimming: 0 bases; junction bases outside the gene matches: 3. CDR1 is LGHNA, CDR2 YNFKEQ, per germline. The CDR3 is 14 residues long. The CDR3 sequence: CASSTGQLNTEAFF. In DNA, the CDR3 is TGTGCCAGCAGCACGGGACAGTTGAACACTGAAGCTTTCTTT.

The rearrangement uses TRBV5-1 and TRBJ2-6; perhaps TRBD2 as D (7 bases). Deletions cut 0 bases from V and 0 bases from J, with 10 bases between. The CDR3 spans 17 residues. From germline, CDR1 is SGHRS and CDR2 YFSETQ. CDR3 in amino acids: CASSLGGGASGANVLTF. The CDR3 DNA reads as TGCGCCAGCAGCTTGGGTGGGGGGGCCTCTGGGGCCAACGTCCTGACTTTC.

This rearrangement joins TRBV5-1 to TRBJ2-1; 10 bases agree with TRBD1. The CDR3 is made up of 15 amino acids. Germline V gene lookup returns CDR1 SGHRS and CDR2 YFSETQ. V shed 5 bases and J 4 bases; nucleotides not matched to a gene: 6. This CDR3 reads CASSQGTGAYNEQFF. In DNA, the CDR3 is TGCGCCAGCAGTCAAGGGACAGGGGCTTACAATGAGCAGTTCTTC.

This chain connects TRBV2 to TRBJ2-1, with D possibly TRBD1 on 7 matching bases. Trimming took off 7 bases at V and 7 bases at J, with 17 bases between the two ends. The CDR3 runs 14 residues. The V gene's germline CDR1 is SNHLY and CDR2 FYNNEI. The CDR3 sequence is CASNGQGGSNEQFF. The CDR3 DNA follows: TGTGCCAGCAACGGGCAGGGGGGTTCGAATGAGCAGTTCTTC.

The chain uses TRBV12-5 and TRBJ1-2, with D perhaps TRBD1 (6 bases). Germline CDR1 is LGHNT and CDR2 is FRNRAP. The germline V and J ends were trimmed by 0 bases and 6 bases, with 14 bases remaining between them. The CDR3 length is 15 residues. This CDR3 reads CASGLVAPGADGYTF. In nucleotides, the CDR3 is TGTGCTAGTGGTTTGGTAGCTCCAGGGGCCGATGGCTACACCTTC.

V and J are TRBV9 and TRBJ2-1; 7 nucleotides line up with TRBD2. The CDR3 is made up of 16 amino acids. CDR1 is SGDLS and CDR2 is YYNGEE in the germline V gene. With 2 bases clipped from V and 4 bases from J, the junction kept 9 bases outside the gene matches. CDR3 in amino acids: CASSVSGSGVYNEQFF. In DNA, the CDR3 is TGTGCCAGCAGCGTGTCAGGCAGCGGGGTTTACAATGAGCAGTTCTTC.

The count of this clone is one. CDR3 sequence (DNA): TGCGCCAGCACCGAGGGTACTAGCTGGGAGACCCAGTACTTC. Translated: CASTEGTSWETQYF. The chain has TRBV10-2 and TRBJ2-5; a possible D gene is TRBD2 (6 bases). This CDR3 contains 14 residues. Trimming pared 7 bases from V and 5 bases from J, leaving 17 bases between. Looked up from germline, CDR1 is WSHSY and CDR2 is SAAADI.

This CDR3 is CASSGGGSTEAFF. The CDR3 DNA follows: TGTGCCAGCAGTGGGGGGGGAAGCACTGAAGCTTTCTTT. The chain joins TRBV2 to TRBJ1-1; tentative D call: TRBD1 (5 bases). The V and J ends lost 4 bases and 4 bases respectively, with 10 bases between them. Germline V CDR1 and CDR2: SNHLY, FYNNEI. The CDR3 spans 13 residues.